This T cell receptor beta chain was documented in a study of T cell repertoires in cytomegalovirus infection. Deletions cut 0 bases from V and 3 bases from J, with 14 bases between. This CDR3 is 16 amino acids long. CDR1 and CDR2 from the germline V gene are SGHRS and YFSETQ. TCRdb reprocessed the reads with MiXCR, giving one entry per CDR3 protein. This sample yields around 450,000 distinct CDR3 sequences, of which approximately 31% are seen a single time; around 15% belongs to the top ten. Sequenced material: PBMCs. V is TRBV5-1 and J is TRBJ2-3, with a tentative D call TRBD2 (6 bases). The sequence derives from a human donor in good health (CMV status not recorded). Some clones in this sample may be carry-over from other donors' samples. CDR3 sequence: CASSLGTGVRTDTQYF. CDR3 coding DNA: TGCGCCAGCAGCTTGGGTACGGGGGTGAGGACAGATACGCAGTATTTT.